Each of the 22 T cell receptor beta chains below was sequenced from the same sample in a study of blood T cell repertoires in COVID-19. The method was immunoSEQ multiplex PCR; TCRdb's version includes in-frame clones alone and lacks a portion of them. The data contain 300,000 to 400,000 clones, about 89% of them seen just once; the ten biggest clones take up about 2.1%. The sequenced material came from peripheral blood. The receptor set was obtained from a woman aged 55-69 years with COVID-19, enrolled during active disease.

Only a few counts were recorded for this clone. The J gene is TRBJ2-1, the V gene TRBV19, with 9 bases identical to TRBD1. V dropped 5 bases and J dropped 5; count of bases not matched to a gene: 4. The germline gives CDR1 LNHDA, CDR2 SQIVND (reference sequence). This CDR3 has 14 amino acids. The CDR3 coding sequence is TGTGCCAGTAGTCCCTGGGACAGGGACAATGAGCAGTTCTTC. Residues: CASSPWDRDNEQFF.

The chain couples TRBV4-1 to TRBJ2-1, with 8 bases that match TRBD2. CDR1 and CDR2 (germline): MGHRA, YSYEKL. The V segment lost 2 bases and the J segment 2 bases; nucleotides outside the gene matches: 8. The length of the CDR3 is 17 residues. The CDR3 DNA follows: TGCGCCAGCAGCCAACGGGGGGGTAGGGTCGCCTACAATGAGCAGTTCTTC. Translation gives CASSQRGGRVAYNEQFF.

The gene calls are TRBV7-2 and TRBJ1-5; 8 bases are a match to TRBD1. Losses at the gene ends were 4 bases for V and 3 bases for J; bases not matched to a gene: 5. CDR1 is SGHTA, CDR2 FQGNSA, per germline. The CDR3 is made up of 15 amino acids. As DNA, the CDR3 is TGTGCCAGCAGCTACCAGGGGGCAAACAATCAGCCCCAGCATTTT. This translates into CASSYQGANNQPQHF.

The J gene is TRBJ2-1, the V gene TRBV2; 7 nucleotides agree with TRBD2. From germline, CDR1 is SNHLY and CDR2 FYNNEI. V was clipped by 2 bases and J by 8 bases; unmatched bases: 12. This CDR3 spans 16 amino acids. Written as DNA, the CDR3 is TGTGCCAGCAGTGAACAGAAGGGCCAGCGGGGCTATGAGCAGTTCTTC. It is translated as CASSEQKGQRGYEQFF.

The chain employs TRBV27 and TRBJ1-1; D unclear. Germline loops: CDR1 MNHEY, CDR2 SMNVEV (reference sequence). This CDR3 spans 13 amino acids. Trimming pared 6 bases from V and 6 bases from J, leaving 14 bases between. CDR3 sequence reads: CASRDTLGAEAFF. CDR3 DNA sequence: TGTGCCAGCAGAGACACACTGGGCGCTGAAGCTTTCTTT.

CDR3 amino acids: CASSRGQGGAFF. As DNA, the CDR3 is TGTGCCAGCAGCAGAGGACAGGGAGGAGCTTTCTTT. The V and J genes are TRBV6-5 and TRBJ1-1; 8 bases align to TRBD1. The V gene's germline CDR1 is MNHEY and CDR2 SVGAGI. Losses at the gene ends were 6 bases for V and 10 bases for J; bases not matched to a gene: 7. The CDR3 has 12 amino acids.

CDR3 DNA sequence: TGTGCCAGCAGCTTCCCGGGGACAATCTATGGCTACACCTTC. Its protein product is CASSFPGTIYGYTF. This chain links TRBV7-9 with TRBJ1-2; D possibly corresponds to TRBD1 (6 bases). The CDR3 runs to 14 residues. V was shortened by 3 bases and J by 4 bases, with 12 bases between the two germline ends. Germline CDR1 is SEHNR and CDR2 is FQNEAQ (reference sequence).

The chain has TRBV28 and TRBJ2-6; weak D call: TRBD1 (5 bases). Germline V gives CDR1 MDHEN, CDR2 SYDVKM. This CDR3 is 14 amino acids long. V dropped 6 bases and J dropped 1 base, with 7 bases sitting between them. DNA of the CDR3: TGTGCCAGCAGATCAGGGTCTGGGGCCAACGTCCTGACTTTC. Translated, it gives CASRSGSGANVLTF.

The V call is TRBV6-1, the J call TRBJ1-2; 7 bases map to TRBD1. The CDR3 contains 14 residues. Trimming at V came to 6 bases and at J to 5 bases, leaving 9 bases not matched to a gene. CDR1 MNHNS and CDR2 SASEGT come from the germline V gene. CDR3 nucleotides: TGTGCCAGCAGAAGGGACAGCCAAGAATATGGCTACACCTTC. This codes for CASRRDSQEYGYTF.

CDR3 DNA sequence: TGTGCCAGCAGCCGCGAACAGGGGGCGTCCGGGGCCAACGTCCTGACTTTC. Protein sequence: CASSREQGASGANVLTF. The chain employs TRBV5-8 and TRBJ2-6; 9 bases match TRBD1. V shed 4 bases and J 4 bases; nucleotides not matched to a gene: 9. The CDR3 has 17 amino acids. CDR1 and CDR2 (germline): SGHTS, YDEGEE.

This clone was detected a few times. The V call is TRBV29-1, the J call TRBJ2-3, with TRBD1 as a possible D gene (6 bases). Germline values: CDR1 SQVTM, CDR2 ANQGSEA. There are 13 residues in the CDR3. Trimming left V 4 bases short and J 2 bases short, with 10 bases between. The CDR3 DNA is TGCAGCGTTGCGTGGACAGTCACAGATACGCAGTATTTT. This encodes CSVAWTVTDTQYF.

The chain is built from TRBV10-3 and TRBJ2-7; 8 nucleotides align to TRBD1. The junction had 5 bases not matched to a gene; V was cut back by 3 bases and J by 4 bases. The germline V gene has CDR1 ENHRY and CDR2 SYGVKD. The CDR3 is made up of 14 amino acids. CDR3 loop: CAISDAGGLYEQYF. DNA of the CDR3: TGTGCCATCAGTGATGCAGGGGGCCTGTACGAGCAGTACTTC.

This clone showed up just a few times. The gene calls are TRBV6-5 and TRBJ1-6, with a possible D match to TRBD1 (6 bases). CDR1 and CDR2 from the germline V gene are MNHEY and SVGAGI. There are 15 residues in the CDR3. V was trimmed by 0 bases and J by 7 bases, leaving 10 bases between them. CDR3 coding DNA: TGTGCCAGCAGTTACTCGACGGGGGGCAATTCACCCCTCCACTTT. This codes for CASSYSTGGNSPLHF.

The chain links TRBV20-1 to TRBJ1-1; 8 positions match TRBD1. Losses at the gene ends were 8 bases for V and 4 bases for J; bases not matched to a gene: 0. The germline gives CDR1 DFQATT, CDR2 SNEGSKA (reference sequence). This CDR3 comprises 10 residues. This chain's CDR3 is CSTGGTEAFF. The CDR3 DNA sequence: TGCAGTACAGGGGGCACTGAAGCTTTCTTT.

This clone was counted a single time. The V and J genes are TRBV6-5 and TRBJ1-1; D may be TRBD1 (5 bases). The CDR3 spans 13 residues. V lost 6 bases to trimming and J lost 6 bases, with 14 bases between them. Per germline, CDR1 MNHEY and CDR2 SVGAGI. CDR3 in amino acids: CASRLGTRAEAFF. The CDR3 nucleotides read TGTGCCAGCAGGTTGGGGACTAGGGCTGAAGCTTTCTTT.

This chain joins TRBV7-3 and TRBJ1-2; D unresolved. CDR1 and CDR2 (germline): SGHTA, FQGTGA. V shed 2 bases and J shed 4 bases, with 5 bases lying between them. CDR3 length: 12 amino acids. The CDR3 coding sequence is TGTGCCAGCAGCTTATCGGGCTATGGCTACACCTTC. Translating it yields CASSLSGYGYTF.

Here the CDR3 DNA reads TGTGCCAGCAGCACGACTAGCGGGGGGACTATAATCCAAGAGACCCAGTACTTC. It codes for CASSTTSGGTIIQETQYF. The chain employs TRBV7-6 and TRBJ2-5; TRBD2 agrees at 13 bases. The germline CDR1 and CDR2 sequences are SGHVS and FNYEAQ. V trimming: 5 bases; J trimming: 1 base; junction bases outside the gene matches: 10. The CDR3 has 18 amino acids.

This chain links TRBV7-8 with TRBJ1-1; D perhaps matches TRBD1 (6 bases). The CDR3 consists of 15 residues. CDR1 and CDR2 from the germline V gene are SGHVS and FQNEAQ. V gave up 8 bases and J gave up 1 base, with 17 bases separating them. The CDR3 DNA is TGTGCCAGCCGATCATTCTCAGGGGAGAACACTGAAGCTTTCTTT. Translating gives CASRSFSGENTEAFF.

This clone was seen once. The chain employs TRBV18 and TRBJ2-1, with 9 bases aligning to TRBD1. Per the germline V gene, CDR1 is KGHSH and CDR2 is LQKENI. CDR3 length: 16 amino acids. Losses at the gene ends were 3 bases for V and 3 bases for J; bases not matched to a gene: 6. The CDR3 DNA is TGTGCCAGCTCACCGAGGGACAGGGTCCTCTACAATGAGCAGTTCTTC. This encodes CASSPRDRVLYNEQFF.

The chain employs TRBV20-1 and TRBJ1-5; weak D call: TRBD1 (5 bases). Germline CDR1 reads DFQATT; CDR2 reads SNEGSKA (reference sequence). The CDR3 loop spans 15 amino acids. V lost 3 bases and J lost 3, with 15 bases in between. This chain's CDR3 is CSASVGGRNNQPQHF. As DNA, the CDR3 is TGCAGTGCTAGTGTGGGGGGACGGAACAATCAGCCCCAGCATTTT.

The J gene is TRBJ1-1, the V gene TRBV4-2; D possibly corresponds to TRBD1 (5 bases). The CDR3 spans 17 residues. Trimming took 0 bases from V and 0 from J, leaving 14 bases between them. The germline V gene has CDR1 LGHNA and CDR2 YNFKEQ. The CDR3 bases are TGTGCCAGCAGCCAAGATTTCGGGGGGGGGATGAACACTGAAGCTTTCTTT. Encoded protein: CASSQDFGGGMNTEAFF.

Here the CDR3 reads CASSIPPGQGDAYGYTF. DNA of the CDR3: TGTGCCAGTAGTATCCCCCCAGGACAGGGGGATGCCTATGGCTACACCTTC. The chain recombines TRBV19 with TRBJ1-2, with 10 nucleotides matching TRBD1. Germline V gene sequence: CDR1 LNHDA, CDR2 SQIVND (reference sequence). Trimming cost V 3 bases and J 4 bases; bases outside gene matches: 11. CDR3 length: 17 amino acids.